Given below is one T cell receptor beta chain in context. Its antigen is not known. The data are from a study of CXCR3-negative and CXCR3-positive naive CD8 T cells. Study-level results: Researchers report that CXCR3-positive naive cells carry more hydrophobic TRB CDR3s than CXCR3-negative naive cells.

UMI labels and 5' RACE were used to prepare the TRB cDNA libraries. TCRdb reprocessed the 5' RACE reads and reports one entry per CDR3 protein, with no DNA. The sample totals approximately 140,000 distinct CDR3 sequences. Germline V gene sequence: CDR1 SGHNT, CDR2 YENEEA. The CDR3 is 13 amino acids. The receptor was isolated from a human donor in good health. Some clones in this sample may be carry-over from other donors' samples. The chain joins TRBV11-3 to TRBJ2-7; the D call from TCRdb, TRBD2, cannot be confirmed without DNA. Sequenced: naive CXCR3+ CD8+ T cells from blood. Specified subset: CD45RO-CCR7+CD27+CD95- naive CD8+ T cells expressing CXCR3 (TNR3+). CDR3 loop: CASSLGAGDEQYF.